This TCR beta chain comes out of a study of cytotoxic CD8 clonotypes in ibrutinib-treated CLL. As to this clone: No antigen is known for it.

Clones were read by immunoSEQ multiplex PCR, and TCRdb kept only the in-frame ones, dropping some. The sample shows about 160,000 clones, 88% of them seen only once. Overall study results and limits: There were few public clonotypes, and on treatment they contracted or stayed stable.

CDR1 and CDR2 from the germline V gene are MNHNS and SASEGT. Trimming removed 4 bases from V and 4 bases from J; junction bases left unmatched: 5. The CDR3 consists of 15 residues. The chain combines TRBV6-1 with TRBJ1-2, with 11 positions matching TRBD1. The input for sequencing was PBMCs, taken at disease progression, from a patient treated with ibrutinib. This clonotype was obtained from a human donor with chronic lymphocytic leukemia. The CDR3 loop reads CASSAGQGGVYGYTF. In DNA, the CDR3 is TGTGCCAGCAGTGCGGGACAGGGGGGAGTCTATGGCTACACCTTC.